A single sample gave rise to the 25 T cell receptor beta chains below, sequenced in a study of T cell changes during pregnancy in multiple sclerosis (dated by TCRdb to between 2018 and 2021). The protocol used for the library was the immunoSEQ multiplex PCR assay. This immuneACCESS table, as held by TCRdb, lists in-frame sequences with V and J called but not all clones. Of the missing ones, under half trace to an unresolved V gene in checked studies; the others have no known cause. The sample table contains 26,000 or so clones; only one count was recorded for roughly 94% of them. Of the sample, around 5% is held by the ten largest clones. Sequences were derived from peripheral blood, sampled in the first trimester of pregnancy. The source is a female donor in good health, enrolled as a control in a pregnancy study.

The chain uses TRBV5-4 and TRBJ1-1; 10 bases map to TRBD1. The CDR3 loop spans 14 amino acids. Germline assignment: CDR1 SGHNT and CDR2 YYREEE (reference sequence). The V segment lost 5 bases and the J segment 5 bases; nucleotides outside the gene matches: 6. The CDR3 is CASRSGQGLTEAFF. The DNA of the CDR3 is TGTGCCAGCAGGTCGGGACAGGGGTTAACTGAAGCTTTCTTT.

The J gene is TRBJ2-1, the V gene TRBV15; 9 nucleotides line up with TRBD2. The germline CDR1 and CDR2 sequences are LNHNV and YYDKDF (reference sequence). Trimming cost V 3 bases and J 1 base; bases outside gene matches: 1. The CDR3 spans 15 residues. The CDR3 region has the DNA TGTGCCACCAGCAGGACTAGCGGATCCTACAATGAGCAGTTCTTC. Its translation: CATSRTSGSYNEQFF.

This clone has a single count. This chain's CDR3 is CAWSPPPTSGSYEQYF. In nucleotides, the CDR3 is TGTGCCTGGTCCCCTCCCCCGACTAGCGGGAGCTACGAGCAGTACTTC. The chain carries TRBV30 and TRBJ2-7, with 12 bases aligning to TRBD2. Unmatched junction bases numbered 11, after V lost 5 bases and J lost 3 bases. The CDR3 spans 16 residues. Germline values: CDR1 GTSNPN, CDR2 SVGIG (reference sequence).

The rearrangement joins TRBV6-6 to TRBJ2-7, with 8 bases matching TRBD1. The CDR3 runs 12 residues. Trimming at V came to 5 bases and at J to 6 bases, leaving 3 bases not matched to a gene. CDR1 is MNHNY, CDR2 SVGAGI, per germline (reference sequence). DNA of the CDR3: TGTGCCAGCAGTAATGACAGGGGCGAGCAGTACTTC. Amino acids: CASSNDRGEQYF.

V and J are TRBV7-8 and TRBJ2-7; 8 bases map to TRBD2. CDR3 size: 15 residues. J gave up 7 bases and V 5 bases, and 13 bases lay outside the gene matches. Germline V gene sequence: CDR1 SGHVS, CDR2 FQNEAQ. CDR3 sequence: CASSLQDGRAGEQYF. CDR3 in DNA: TGTGCCAGCAGCCTACAGGACGGGAGGGCGGGAGAGCAGTACTTC.

The chain carries TRBV4-2 and TRBJ2-7; D may be TRBD2 (5 bases). Per the germline V gene, CDR1 is LGHNA and CDR2 is YNFKEQ. The CDR3 consists of 16 residues. With 2 bases removed from V and 2 bases from J, the gap between germline ends came to 16 bases. The CDR3 DNA reads TGTGCCAGCAGCCAATCCCAGACTACAACAACCTACGAGCAGTACTTC. Encoded protein: CASSQSQTTTTYEQYF.

The chain is built from TRBV30 and TRBJ2-5; TRBD1 might be the D (6 bases). The V and J ends lost 1 base and 7 bases respectively, with 16 bases between them. Germline CDR1 reads GTSNPN; CDR2 reads SVGIG (reference sequence). The CDR3 runs 14 residues. The CDR3 nucleotides are TGTGCCTGGAGTGAAAGTGTACAGGGTGGGACCCAGTACTTC. Translating gives CAWSESVQGGTQYF.

This clone came up once. The rearrangement joins TRBV5-1 to TRBJ2-5; 7 bases match TRBD1. Per the germline V gene, CDR1 is SGHRS and CDR2 is YFSETQ. The CDR3 sequence is 14 residues long. V lost 3 bases and J lost 0; bases outside the gene matches: 2. The CDR3 loop is CASSSGQDQETQYF. The CDR3 DNA sequence: TGCGCCAGCAGCTCCGGACAGGACCAAGAGACCCAGTACTTC.

V usage is TRBV7-9 and J usage is TRBJ2-5, with TRBD1 identical over 7 bases. The J call is in doubt because the DNA end fits TRBJ2-7 better. Germline CDR1 SEHNR, CDR2 FQNEAQ (reference sequence). The CDR3 spans 13 residues. The CDR3 region has the DNA TGTGCCAGCAGCCCGGGACAGAGTTACGAGCAGTACTTC. Translation gives CASSPGQSYEQYF.

Written as DNA, the CDR3 is TGTGCCAGCAGCACCAGCGGGAGGGGGGATACGCAGTATTTT. Translation: CASSTSGRGDTQYF. The V gene is TRBV11-3, the J gene TRBJ2-3; 10 bases agree with TRBD2. This CDR3 has 14 amino acids. From germline, CDR1 is SGHNT and CDR2 YENEEA. The V and J ends lost 5 bases and 6 bases, in that order; junction bases with no gene match: 5.

The chain couples TRBV19 to TRBJ1-2; TRBD1 aligns across 7 bases. This CDR3 is 13 amino acids long. Germline V gene lookup returns CDR1 LNHDA and CDR2 SQIVND (reference sequence). After removal of 5 bases from V and 7 bases from J, the junction contained 7 bases not matched to a gene. CDR3 sequence reads: CASSVTGAFGYTF. CDR3 nucleotides: TGTGCCAGTAGTGTAACAGGGGCGTTTGGCTACACCTTC.

The chain recombines TRBV10-3 with TRBJ1-1, with a weak D call TRBD1 (5 bases). V lost 3 bases and J 5 bases, leaving 16 bases between the germline ends. The V gene's germline CDR1 is ENHRY and CDR2 SYGVKD. The CDR3 is 15 amino acids. DNA for the CDR3: TGTGCCATCAGTGAAGATATAAGGAGGGGTACTGAAGCTTTCTTT. It translates to CAISEDIRRGTEAFF.

The V call is TRBV1, the J call TRBJ2-7; the tabulated D call, TRBD1, remains unverified against the DNA. TRBV1 is classified as a pseudogene. CDR3 size: 16 residues. The CDR3 region has the DNA TGCACCAGCAGCGGTACACAACAGGGGGCGGCGTACGAGCAGTACTTC. Translating it yields CTSSGTQQGAAYEQYF.

The chain has TRBV25-1 and TRBJ1-5; D is ambiguous. V dropped 2 bases and J dropped 1 base, with 12 bases sitting between them. This CDR3 spans 16 amino acids. CDR1 MGHDK and CDR2 SYGVNS come from the germline V gene. CDR3 loop: CASSEGGEMSNQPQHF. The CDR3 DNA reads TGTGCCAGCAGTGAAGGCGGAGAAATGAGCAATCAGCCCCAGCATTTT.

Written as DNA, the CDR3 is TGTGCCAGCAGCTTGGCGGGCGGGACCTACAATGAGCAGTTCTTC. It yields the protein CASSLAGGTYNEQFF. The chain carries TRBV5-4 and TRBJ2-1, with D perhaps matching TRBD2 (6 bases). This CDR3 has 15 amino acids. Germline V lookup: CDR1 SGHNT, CDR2 YYREEE (reference sequence). Trimming pared 0 bases from V and 2 bases from J, leaving 9 bases between.

CDR3 in DNA: TGTGCCATCAGTGGAGGAGGTAGCGGCGAGCAGTACTTC. The encoded protein is CAISGGGSGEQYF. The V and J genes are TRBV10-3 and TRBJ2-7, with D maybe TRBD2 (6 bases). CDR3 length: 13 residues. Germline V gives CDR1 ENHRY, CDR2 SYGVKD. V lost 4 bases and J 6 bases, leaving 13 bases between the germline ends.

The rearrangement joins TRBV6-5 to TRBJ1-2; 7 bases are a match to TRBD1. Trimming took 5 bases from V and 7 from J; bases not matched to a gene: 7. The germline gives CDR1 MNHEY, CDR2 SVGAGI. This CDR3 is 13 amino acids long. The CDR3 sequence: CASSQGGFSGYTF. The CDR3 bases are TGTGCCAGCAGTCAGGGGGGTTTCTCTGGCTACACCTTC.

This chain connects TRBV10-3 to TRBJ2-2, with 8 bases fitting TRBD1. The CDR3 is made up of 10 amino acids. Trimming took 10 bases from V and 11 from J; bases not matched to a gene: 3. Per germline, CDR1 ENHRY and CDR2 SYGVKD. The CDR3 spells CATGQGELFF. In nucleotides, the CDR3 is TGTGCCACCGGACAGGGCGAGCTGTTTTTT.

This rearrangement joins TRBV10-3 to TRBJ2-2; 13 bases map to TRBD2. The CDR3 loop spans 15 amino acids. V was pared by 10 bases and J by 5 bases, with 7 bases of the junction left unmatched. Germline CDR1 is ENHRY and CDR2 is SYGVKD. The DNA for the CDR3 is TGTGCCACCATCGAGACTAGCGGGGGGACCGGGGAGCTGTTTTTT. Translation: CATIETSGGTGELFF.

J is TRBJ2-1 and V is TRBV6-1; 14 bases map to TRBD2. The CDR3 is 16 residues long. Trimming removed 4 bases from V and 3 bases from J; junction bases left unmatched: 2. The germline V gene encodes CDR1 MNHNS and CDR2 SASEGT. This CDR3 reads CASSAGTSGGYNEQFF. The CDR3 region has the DNA TGTGCCAGCAGTGCTGGGACTAGCGGGGGCTACAATGAGCAGTTCTTC.

V and J are TRBV19 and TRBJ1-1, with D possibly TRBD1 on 6 matching bases. Germline assignment: CDR1 LNHDA and CDR2 SQIVND (reference sequence). CDR3 length equals 14 residues. V lost 5 bases and J 5 bases, leaving 15 bases between the germline ends. This chain's CDR3 is CASSPGEGLTEAFF. The CDR3 coding sequence is TGTGCCAGTAGTCCAGGGGAGGGGTTGACTGAAGCTTTCTTT.

This chain connects TRBV14 to TRBJ2-5, with TRBD1 identical over 10 bases. The V and J ends lost 5 bases and 0 bases, in that order; junction bases with no gene match: 9. CDR3 size: 17 residues. The germline CDR1 and CDR2 sequences are SGHDN and FVKESK. CDR3 nucleotides: TGTGCCAGCAGCGAGCGGACAGGGGGGAATTACCAAGAGACCCAGTACTTC. Its translation: CASSERTGGNYQETQYF.

The chain has TRBV9 and TRBJ1-6, with a weak D call TRBD1 (5 bases). This CDR3 comprises 13 residues. Looked up from germline, CDR1 is SGDLS and CDR2 is YYNGEE. Trimming cost V 3 bases and J 9 bases, with 10 bases left between them. Written as DNA, the CDR3 is TGTGCCAGCAGCGGGGGGGTATTTTCACCCCTCCACTTT. Its protein is CASSGGVFSPLHF.

The V gene is TRBV14, the J gene TRBJ1-4; 10 nucleotides line up with TRBD1. The J segment lost 7 bases and the V segment lost 4 bases, leaving 6 bases of the junction unmatched. Per the germline V gene, CDR1 is SGHDN and CDR2 is FVKESK. The CDR3 totals 15 residues. CDR3 in DNA: TGTGCCAGCAGCCTCGGACAGGGGGGTGGTGAAAAACTGTTTTTT. Protein: CASSLGQGGGEKLFF.

The CDR3 protein is CASSLNLALGSEQYF. Here the CDR3 DNA reads TGTGCCAGCAGCCTCAATCTGGCACTAGGCAGCGAGCAGTACTTC. The chain recombines TRBV7-2 with TRBJ2-7; a possible D gene is TRBD2 (5 bases). V shed 5 bases and J shed 6 bases, with 20 bases lying between them. This CDR3 has 15 amino acids. CDR1 SGHTA and CDR2 FQGNSA come from the germline V gene. The full variable domain, with the rest looked up from reference TRBV7-2 and TRBJ2-7, is GAGVSQSPSNKVTEKGKDVELRCDPISGHTALYWYRQSLGQGLEFLIYFQGNSAPDKSGLPSDRFSAERTGGSVSTLTIQRTQQEDSAVYLCASSLNLALGSEQYFGPGTRLTVT.